One and the same sample provided the 23 T cell receptor beta chains below, sequenced in a study of blood T cell repertoires in COVID-19. Data came from immunoSEQ multiplex PCR; TCRdb stores just in-frame clones and leaves some out. The profile shows 180,000 or so clones, over 75% of them singletons. Sequenced: peripheral blood. All receptors come from a man in his 60s with acute or convalescent COVID-19.

The chain has TRBV4-1 and TRBJ2-2; 7 bases align to TRBD2. The germline V gene encodes CDR1 MGHRA and CDR2 YSYEKL. The CDR3 has 13 amino acids. V lost 4 bases and J lost 6; bases outside the gene matches: 2. Here the CDR3 reads CASSLLASGELFF. CDR3 bases: TGCGCCAGCAGCCTACTAGCGTCCGGGGAGCTGTTTTTT.

The chain combines TRBV20-1 with TRBJ2-1; TRBD1 might be the D (5 bases). V was trimmed by 3 bases and J by 8 bases, leaving 14 bases between them. This CDR3 is 13 amino acids long. The germline V gene has CDR1 DFQATT and CDR2 SNEGSKA (reference sequence). The CDR3 bases are TGCAGTGCTAGTAGGGGCAGGGCGGATGAGCAGTTCTTC. This translates into CSASRGRADEQFF.

The chain uses TRBV5-5 and TRBJ2-1; 13 bases are a match to TRBD2. The germline V gene encodes CDR1 SGHKS and CDR2 YYEKEE (reference sequence). V gave up 3 bases and J gave up 0 bases; unmatched junction bases: 3. There are 17 residues in the CDR3. The CDR3, as DNA: TGTGCCAGCAGCTCTCGGACTAGCGGGGGCTCCTACAATGAGCAGTTCTTC. Protein product: CASSSRTSGGSYNEQFF.

This clone was seen just once. This chain joins TRBV5-3 and TRBJ2-7, with unresolved D. TRBV5-3 is flagged as an ORF with uncertain function. The CDR3 is 12 amino acids. The germline V and J ends were trimmed by 0 bases and 4 bases, with 5 bases remaining between them. The CDR3 DNA follows: TGTGCCAGAAGCTTGGCCAGATACGAGCAGTACTTC. Residues: CARSLARYEQYF.

As for this clone: The junction departs from germline at one end; a sequencing error may be responsible. This CDR3 is CASSLAGTSNEQFF. CDR3 sequence (DNA): TGTGCTAGCAGCTTAGCGGGGACTAGTAATGAGCAGTTCTTC. V usage is TRBV7-7 and J usage is TRBJ2-1; 8 bases agree with TRBD2. This CDR3 region has 14 residues. Germline CDR1 is SSHAT and CDR2 is FNYEAQ (reference sequence). Looking up the rest from reference TRBV7-7 and TRBJ2-1 gives the full variable domain: GAGVSQSPRYKVTKRGQDVTLRCDPISSHATLYWYQQALGQGPEFLTYFNYEAQPDKSGLPSDRFSAERPEGSISTLTIQRTEQRDSAMYRCASSLAGTSNEQFFGPGTRLTVL.

This clone occurred a few times. The chain uses TRBV6-5 and TRBJ2-3, with D tentatively TRBD1 (5 bases). V shed 4 bases and J shed 1 base, with 12 bases lying between them. Germline loops: CDR1 MNHEY, CDR2 SVGAGI. This CDR3 is built from 15 residues. In DNA form, the CDR3 reads TGTGCCAGCAGTTCGGCAGGGCGAGGCACAGATACGCAGTATTTT. The encoded protein is CASSSAGRGTDTQYF.

This chain uses TRBV7-8 with TRBJ2-7, with 7 bases matching TRBD1. This CDR3 is 17 amino acids long. V lost 3 bases and J lost 3; bases outside the gene matches: 14. Germline CDR1 reads SGHVS; CDR2 reads FQNEAQ. CDR3 coding DNA: TGTGCCAGCAGCTTCCGGGACAGCGGAGTCTACCTCTACGAGCAGTACTTC. Translated: CASSFRDSGVYLYEQYF.

This chain links TRBV18 with TRBJ1-1; D possibly corresponds to TRBD1 (6 bases). Per the germline V gene, CDR1 is KGHSH and CDR2 is LQKENI. V lost 3 bases and J 6 bases, leaving 11 bases between the germline ends. There are 13 residues in the CDR3. CDR3 in DNA: TGTGCCAGCTCACCGGGAGGGACACCTGAAGCTTTCTTT. It specifies CASSPGGTPEAFF.

A single count supports this clone. The CDR3 reads CASRTDRYTGELFF. CDR3 bases: TGTGCCAGCAGGACCGACAGATACACCGGGGAGCTGTTTTTT. The J gene is TRBJ2-2, the V gene TRBV6-6; D may be TRBD1 (5 bases). The CDR3 has 14 amino acids. Trimming removed 6 bases from V and 3 bases from J, with 11 bases in between. Germline V gives CDR1 MNHNY, CDR2 SVGAGI (reference sequence).

This clone was counted a few times. The rearrangement links TRBV24-1 to TRBJ2-5; D is unclear. Germline V gives CDR1 KGHDR, CDR2 SFDVKD. This CDR3 has 17 amino acids. V lost 2 bases and J 5 bases, leaving 20 bases between the germline ends. CDR3: CATSDSTAGSPRETQYF. CDR3 nucleotide sequence: TGTGCCACCAGTGATTCGACCGCCGGGTCCCCCCGGGAGACCCAGTACTTC.

The rearrangement uses TRBV27 and TRBJ2-3; 8 bases are a match to TRBD1. This CDR3 has 13 residues. Looked up from germline, CDR1 is MNHEY and CDR2 is SMNVEV (reference sequence). V gave up 1 base and J gave up 6 bases; unmatched junction bases: 0. CDR3 in amino acids: CASSLYRGDTQYF. For the CDR3, the DNA is TGTGCCAGCAGTTTATACAGGGGGGATACGCAGTATTTT.

The chain joins TRBV27 to TRBJ2-1; 7 bases fit TRBD2. CDR1 is MNHEY and CDR2 is SMNVEV in the germline V gene (reference sequence). With 2 bases clipped from V and 9 bases from J, the junction kept 16 bases outside the gene matches. The CDR3 is 17 residues long. CDR3 in DNA: TGTGCCAGCAGTTTAATATGGGGGGAGGGCCGGTTAAGTGAGCAGTTCTTC. Translated, it gives CASSLIWGEGRLSEQFF.

The rearrangement joins TRBV27 to TRBJ2-3, with TRBD2 identical over 10 bases. This CDR3 spans 18 amino acids. Per the germline V gene, CDR1 is MNHEY and CDR2 is SMNVEV (reference sequence). V lost 3 bases and J lost 6; bases outside the gene matches: 15. The CDR3 reads CASSLGHGSGRAGDTQYF. CDR3 DNA: TGTGCCAGCAGTTTGGGGCACGGGAGCGGGAGGGCCGGGGATACGCAGTATTTT.

The chain recombines TRBV5-1 with TRBJ2-1; 9 nucleotides agree with TRBD1. Germline loops: CDR1 SGHRS, CDR2 YFSETQ. The CDR3 sequence is 17 residues long. Trimming removed 4 bases from V and 0 bases from J; junction bases left unmatched: 8. The CDR3 coding sequence is TGCGCCAGCAGCGCCATCGGGACAGGGAGCTCCTACAATGAGCAGTTCTTC. Its protein product is CASSAIGTGSSYNEQFF.

This clone was counted between two and nine times. The V gene is TRBV5-6, the J gene TRBJ2-1; 7 bases match TRBD1. This CDR3 region has 14 residues. Trimming removed 4 bases from V and 6 bases from J; junction bases left unmatched: 7. Germline lookup yields CDR1 SGHDT and CDR2 YYEEEE. The CDR3 protein is CASSKGQWVNEQFF. DNA of the CDR3: TGTGCCAGCAGCAAGGGACAGTGGGTCAATGAGCAGTTCTTC. The full variable domain, in which reference TRBV5-6 and TRBJ2-1 provide the parts outside the CDR3, is DAGVTQSPTHLIKTRGQQVTLRCSPKSGHDTVSWYQQALGQGPQFIFQYYEEEERQRGNFPDRFSGHQFPNYSSELNVNALLLGDSALYLCASSKGQWVNEQFFGPGTRLTVL.

The chain links TRBV11-2 to TRBJ1-5, with TRBD1 identical over 7 bases. The CDR3 has 15 amino acids. Germline CDR1 and CDR2: SGHAT and FQNNGV. The V segment lost 0 bases and the J segment 7 bases; nucleotides outside the gene matches: 6. Written as DNA, the CDR3 is TGTGCCAGCAGCTTAGAGGACAGGTCGGGACAGCCCCAGCATTTT. This encodes CASSLEDRSGQPQHF.

The chain has TRBV12-3 or TRBV12-4 and TRBJ1-2, with D uncertain. Trimming removed 4 bases from V and 11 bases from J, with 11 bases in between. This CDR3 is 11 amino acids long. The CDR3 is CASSSGVGYTF. Here the CDR3 DNA reads TGTGCCAGCAGTTCGGGAGTCGGGTACACCTTC.

The chain links TRBV28 to TRBJ2-7; 7 bases line up with TRBD1. The length of the CDR3 is 13 residues. The ends lost 7 bases at V and 2 bases at J; junction bases unmatched: 5. Looked up from germline, CDR1 is MDHEN and CDR2 is SYDVKM. CDR3 protein: CASIETGTYEQYF. CDR3 sequence (DNA): TGTGCCAGCATAGAGACAGGGACCTACGAGCAGTACTTC.

The gene calls are TRBV19 and TRBJ2-1; 9 bases map to TRBD2. V shed 5 bases and J 6 bases; nucleotides not matched to a gene: 11. The CDR3 consists of 16 residues. CDR1 and CDR2 (germline): LNHDA, SQIVND (reference sequence). CDR3 region: CASSGIAGAIGNEQFF. The CDR3, as DNA: TGTGCCAGTAGTGGAATAGCGGGAGCGATCGGCAATGAGCAGTTCTTC.

The V call is TRBV12-3 or TRBV12-4, the J call TRBJ1-1; 7 bases line up with TRBD1. This CDR3 contains 13 residues. The V segment lost 1 base and the J segment 4 bases; nucleotides outside the gene matches: 0. CDR3 sequence reads: CASSLGQGTEAFF. The CDR3 bases are TGTGCCAGCAGTTTAGGACAGGGCACTGAAGCTTTCTTT.

In regard to this clone: The junction does not match germline at one end; this may be a read error. This sequence joins TRBV27 and TRBJ1-5; possible D gene TRBD1, 5 bases. Germline-derived CDR1 and CDR2 are MNHEY and SMNVEV (reference sequence). The CDR3 covers 13 residues. Here the CDR3 reads CASRPDRYQPQHF. CDR3 coding DNA: TGTGCCAGCAGACCTGACAGATATCAACCCCAGCATTTT.

In its sample, this clone was seen a few times. The chain links TRBV30 to TRBJ2-7; 9 bases line up with TRBD1. V was clipped by 4 bases and J by 4 bases; unmatched bases: 8. The CDR3 has 14 amino acids. Looked up from germline, CDR1 is GTSNPN and CDR2 is SVGIG (reference sequence). CDR3 loop: CAWTLGQGRYEQYF. The CDR3 DNA reads as TGTGCCTGGACACTTGGACAGGGGAGGTACGAGCAGTACTTC.

This chain links TRBV27 with TRBJ1-1, with 8 nucleotides matching TRBD1. The V gene end was trimmed by 0 bases and the J gene end by 4 bases; junction bases not matched to a gene: 4. The CDR3 sequence is 15 residues long. From germline, CDR1 is MNHEY and CDR2 SMNVEV (reference sequence). CDR3 nucleotide sequence: TGTGCCAGCAGTTTATCAACAGGGGGGACCACTGAAGCTTTCTTT. Its translation: CASSLSTGGTTEAFF.